This T cell receptor (beta chain) was retrieved from a study of blood T cell repertoires in COVID-19. Overall study context: Collection of acute and convalescent COVID-19 samples took place in the United States, Italy and Spain. Sources were T cells, B-cell-depleted T cells, or PBMCs; the material itself was cDNA or gDNA.

The cohort comprised adults aged roughly 18 to 95 years residing in around 25 US areas. Assignments of participants to cohorts depended upon their own reported clinical history. Germline V gives CDR1 LGHDT, CDR2 YNNKEL (reference sequence). This CDR3 comprises 15 residues. Deletions cut 0 bases from V and 7 bases from J, with 13 bases between. The assay was immunoSEQ multiplex PCR, and TCRdb's table has in-frame clones only and misses some. This sample has about 330,000 clones, with 88% found just once. The sequenced material came from PBMCs or T cells enriched from blood (not recorded which). The sequence was obtained from a man aged 25-45 years who had recovered from COVID-19. This chain joins TRBV3-1 (or the pseudogene TRBV3-2) and TRBJ2-1; D may be TRBD1 (6 bases). The CDR3 DNA reads TGTGCCAGCAGCCAAGAGTTTGGACAGACGAATGAGCAGTTCTTC. Translating it yields CASSQEFGQTNEQFF.